This T cell receptor (beta chain) was sequenced in a study of blood T cell repertoires in COVID-19. Study-wide context: The United States, Italy and Spain provided the acute and convalescent COVID-19 samples.

This clone was counted a few times. Measured with immunoSEQ multiplex PCR; TCRdb has only the in-frame clones, and not every one. This sample has 30,000 to 50,000 clones, with around 83% found just once. V lost 3 bases to trimming and J lost 4 bases, with 6 bases between them. This CDR3 has 12 amino acids. The germline gives CDR1 MDHEN, CDR2 SYDVKM. V is TRBV28 and J is TRBJ1-2; D not certain. The TCR was taken from a man between 60 and 75 years old with acute or convalescent COVID-19. The sample consisted of peripheral blood. The DNA of the CDR3 is TGTGCCAGCAGTTTCATTCCCTATGGCTACACCTTC. Residues: CASSFIPYGYTF.